This paragraph covers one TCR beta chain sequence. The CDR3 spans 12 residues. V was pared by 7 bases and J by 9 bases, with 10 bases between. Per germline, CDR1 MNHEY and CDR2 SMNVEV (reference sequence). The sample originates from a study of blood T cell repertoires in COVID-19. Method: immunoSEQ multiplex PCR; TCRdb's copy keeps in-frame clones and lacks some. This sample yields some 130,000 clones, of which roughly 86% are seen a single time; roughly 11% belongs to the top ten. The rearrangement joins TRBV27 to TRBJ1-6; D is uncertain. The source of this sequence is a woman in her 70s with COVID-19, enrolled during active disease. Material for sequencing was peripheral blood. CDR3 in DNA: TGTGCCAGCAAGAGGGTGAGTTCACCCCTCCACTTT. It is translated as CASKRVSSPLHF.